The T cell receptor (beta chain) under discussion was sequenced for a study of identical twins (dated by TCRdb to 2016 to 2018). At the level of the whole study: TCR alpha and beta repertoires from monozygotic twins, unrelated adults of various ages and cord blood were deep-sequenced to test whether fetal clonotypes persist. To rule out contamination, the twin experiments were replicated at different times with different library preparation protocols. Findings and caveats that apply to the study as a whole: In monozygotic twins, recombination models systematically underestimated out-of-frame TCR alpha sharing, but the models matched the sharing seen between unrelated individuals. Zero-insertion analyses could be partly confounded by invariant T cells such as MAIT and iNKT, though diverse VJ usage argued against such confounding for most clonotypes. Compared with coincidental sharing between unrelated individuals, out-of-frame TCR alpha sequences shared between twins showed an excess of sequences with low generation probability. A weaker excess of twin sharing was found in beta out-of-frame sequences because the signal-to-noise ratio was lowered by fewer shared sequences. Conclusions relied on cross-sectional statistical analysis, since the same donors could not be followed over many years. Fewer insertions were carried by abundant cord blood beta clonotypes; a weaker similar trend was observed in young adult naive repertoires, while no such trend was observed in memory repertoires.

All donors were healthy Caucasians. Three pairs of female monozygotic twins, all aged about 18 to 29 years, were included in the twin cohort. Positive isolation kits from Invitrogen were used to isolate CD4+ and CD8+ T cell populations. The library was produced with 5' RACE. Sequenced using an Illumina HiSeq 2000. Template switching added a universal primer binding site, and the final cDNA carried a unique molecular identifier that allowed TCR cDNA molecules to be counted accurately. Specific primers in the conserved constant-segment region were used to synthesize first-strand cDNA for the TCR alpha and beta chains. To control for contamination, each cDNA library was double barcoded with a SMART-Mk sample barcode plus Illumina barcodes. TruSeq adapter sequences along with Illumina sample barcodes were introduced in two successive PCR steps. Sequencing of the TCR alpha and beta cDNA libraries was done on the Illumina HiSeq platform using custom primers. The study's processing was this. MiGEC processed the raw reads to extract unique molecular identifiers, while MiXCR was used to determine the CDR3 positions. For each individual, recombination models were inferred using an EM algorithm with the repgenHMM and IGoR tools. The analysis of shared clonotypes was done with the tcR package in R, with sharing normalized by the product of cloneset sizes. To study raw recombination free of thymic and clonal selection effects, out-of-frame nonproductive sequences were analyzed. TCRdb cleaned the public reads at Q25 with fastp, built clones with MiXCR and kept in-frame beta chains. Every distinct CDR3 protein forms one entry, paired with its most common genes and DNA. TCRdb's processing, not the authors', yielded these V and J calls. This sample lists 300,000 to 350,000 distinct CDR3 sequences; 12% were detected once. Just over 7% of the sample lies in the top ten.

With respect to this clonotype: Its specific antigen is unknown. Per-base qualities were not stored, and no clone one base away is much larger.

The same data also contributed to another study, on yellow fever vaccine responses in identical twins. The second investigation adds: According to the authors, the vaccine-induced T cell response in identical twins seemed to be partly convergent and partly specific to each individual. In the study, vaccine-responding T cell clones were precisely tracked in identical twins.

Source material: CD8+ T cells sorted from blood. This TCR came from a woman under 30 in good health.

The CDR3 protein: CASSLSGARRAKNIQYF. The nucleotide sequence reads TGTGCCAGCAGTTTATCTGGGGCCAGGCGCGCCAAAAACATTCAGTACTTC. The V gene is TRBV12-3 or TRBV12-4 and the J gene is TRBJ2-4; the D region possibly corresponds to TRBD1 (5 bases align). The trim is 2 bases for V and 1 base for J, with a gap of 15 bases between the germline ends. The CDR3 covers 17 residues, taking in both the cysteine and the phenylalanine. The CDR3 DNA has 51 bases and is translated from base 1.